These 27 T cell receptor beta chains were all obtained from the same sample, sequenced in a study of T cell responses to AZD1222 COVID-19 vaccine. The method was immunoSEQ multiplex PCR; TCRdb's version includes in-frame clones alone and lacks a portion of them. The sample consists of about 120,000 clones, around 90% of them appearing once. Source: peripheral blood, taken on day 0 of AZD1222 vaccination. The source is an adult in good health.

The chain employs TRBV2 and TRBJ2-2, with a possible D match to TRBD1 (6 bases). V was clipped by 6 bases and J by 9 bases, with 11 bases between them. The germline V gene has CDR1 SNHLY and CDR2 FYNNEI. There are 12 residues in the CDR3. The CDR3, as DNA: TGTGCCAGCAGCACCAGGGGCCGGGAGCTGTTTTTT. It specifies CASSTRGRELFF. The variable domain in full, with the rest retrieved from reference TRBV2 and TRBJ2-2, is EPEVTQTPSHQVTQMGQEVILRCVPISNHLYFYWYRQILGQKVEFLVSFYNNEISEKSEIFDDQFSVERPDGSNFTLKIRSTKLEDSAMYFCASSTRGRELFFGEGSRLTVL.

The V and J genes are TRBV5-1 and TRBJ2-1; a weak D match, TRBD2 (6 bases). V dropped 0 bases and J dropped 6 bases, with 13 bases sitting between them. The length of the CDR3 is 15 residues. Germline CDR1 is SGHRS and CDR2 is YFSETQ. CDR3 amino acids: CASSLAAGYGNEQFF. As DNA, the CDR3 is TGCGCCAGCAGCTTGGCCGCGGGGTACGGCAATGAGCAGTTCTTC.

The gene calls are TRBV5-1 and TRBJ2-5; 8 nucleotides align to TRBD1. The CDR3 runs to 14 residues. The germline gives CDR1 SGHRS, CDR2 YFSETQ. V was clipped by 4 bases and J by 3 bases; unmatched bases: 5. The DNA of the CDR3 is TGCGCCAGCAGCACCGGGACAGGTGAAGAGACCCAGTACTTC. Translating gives CASSTGTGEETQYF. The whole variable domain, remainder taken from reference TRBV5-1 and TRBJ2-5, is KAGVTQTPRYLIKTRGQQVTLSCSPISGHRSVSWYQQTPGQGLQFLFEYFSETQRNKGNFPGRFSGRQFSNSRSEMNVSTLELGDSALYLCASSTGTGEETQYFGPGTRLLVL.

The chain recombines TRBV4-2 with TRBJ2-3; 12 bases fit TRBD2. V shed 1 base and J 3 bases; nucleotides not matched to a gene: 2. Germline values: CDR1 LGHNA, CDR2 YNFKEQ. The CDR3 is made up of 16 amino acids. The CDR3 loop reads CASSQVGTSGTDTQYF. CDR3 DNA sequence: TGTGCCAGCAGCCAAGTTGGGACTAGCGGGACAGATACGCAGTATTTT.

The V call is TRBV6-5, the J call TRBJ2-5, with 8 nucleotides matching TRBD2. Germline CDR1 and CDR2: MNHEY and SVGAGI. The CDR3 contains 16 residues. V gave up 4 bases and J gave up 2 bases; unmatched junction bases: 9. The CDR3: CASSSGVAGRQETQYF. The CDR3 DNA reads TGTGCCAGCAGTTCGGGGGTAGCGGGAAGGCAAGAGACCCAGTACTTC.

The chain has TRBV5-6 and TRBJ2-3; 8 nucleotides agree with TRBD1. Germline V gene data show CDR1 as SGHDT and CDR2 as YYEEEE. This CDR3 is built from 16 residues. The junction had 11 bases not matched to a gene; V was cut back by 2 bases and J by 6 bases. CDR3: CASSFPEQGARDTQYF. In nucleotides, the CDR3 is TGTGCCAGCAGCTTCCCGGAGCAGGGGGCAAGGGATACGCAGTATTTT.

This clone was detected once. The chain couples TRBV6-4 to TRBJ2-1; 7 nucleotides match TRBD1. CDR1 MRHNA and CDR2 SNTAGT come from the germline V gene. Trimming cost V 5 bases and J 4 bases; bases outside gene matches: 8. The length of the CDR3 is 15 residues. The CDR3 reads CASSRQGWGYNEQFF. The DNA of the CDR3 is TGTGCCAGCAGTAGACAGGGCTGGGGTTACAATGAGCAGTTCTTC.

This clone appeared many times. The J gene is TRBJ2-1, the V gene TRBV25-1; D not resolved. This CDR3 is built from 13 residues. CDR1 is MGHDK and CDR2 is SYGVNS in the germline V gene. Trimming pared 10 bases from V and 4 bases from J, leaving 14 bases between. The CDR3 spells CATQTWPYNEQFF. The CDR3 nucleotides read TGTGCCACCCAGACCTGGCCATACAATGAGCAGTTCTTC.

The chain couples TRBV6-7 to TRBJ1-5, with TRBD1 matching 9 bases. TRBV6-7 is reported as an ORF; its role is uncertain. V shed 6 bases and J 4 bases; nucleotides not matched to a gene: 13. The CDR3 has 17 amino acids. For the CDR3, the DNA is TGTGCCAGCAGCCGGAGTACAGGGGGCCATCTAAATCAGCCCCAGCATTTT. This translates into CASSRSTGGHLNQPQHF.

The chain has TRBV15 and TRBJ1-6; 7 bases map to TRBD1. Germline values: CDR1 LNHNV, CDR2 YYDKDF (reference sequence). The CDR3 has 17 residues. V shed 4 bases, J shed 3 bases, and the junction held 9 bases outside the gene matches. The chain's CDR3 is CATSTGTVGLYNSPLHF. In nucleotides, the CDR3 is TGTGCCACCAGCACTGGGACAGTGGGGCTCTATAATTCACCCCTCCACTTT.

The chain carries TRBV19 and TRBJ1-2, with D tentatively TRBD1 (6 bases). CDR1 and CDR2 from the germline V gene are LNHDA and SQIVND (reference sequence). The CDR3 covers 13 residues. V lost 5 bases, J lost 5 bases, and 12 bases lay in between. CDR3 nucleotides: TGTGCCAGTAGTCTTCAGGGGCCGTATGGCTACACCTTC. This codes for CASSLQGPYGYTF.

V and J are TRBV28 and TRBJ2-7; 9 bases are shared with TRBD1. V shed 1 base and J 1 base; nucleotides not matched to a gene: 11. This CDR3 spans 18 amino acids. In germline, CDR1 is MDHEN, CDR2 SYDVKM. CDR3 loop: CASSLSKIRDRASYEQYF. The CDR3 DNA sequence: TGTGCCAGCAGTTTATCTAAAATACGGGACAGGGCGTCCTACGAGCAGTACTTC.

This chain joins TRBV28 and TRBJ2-1; 14 bases fit TRBD2. Trimming removed 4 bases from V and 7 bases from J; junction bases left unmatched: 6. The CDR3 totals 16 residues. The germline gives CDR1 MDHEN, CDR2 SYDVKM. CDR3 region: CASSYEGLAGVNEQFF. The CDR3 region has the DNA TGTGCCAGCAGTTACGAGGGACTAGCGGGAGTTAATGAGCAGTTCTTC.

V usage is TRBV11-2 and J usage is TRBJ1-2, with 12 bases lining up with TRBD1. CDR1 and CDR2 from the germline V gene are SGHAT and FQNNGV. CDR3 length: 16 amino acids. The V segment lost 2 bases and the J segment 7 bases; nucleotides outside the gene matches: 8. The CDR3 loop is CASSLSHGTGGSGYTF. CDR3 nucleotide sequence: TGTGCCAGCAGCTTAAGTCACGGGACAGGGGGCTCTGGCTACACCTTC.

This chain connects TRBV27 to TRBJ1-2; D perhaps matches TRBD1 (6 bases). Germline assignment: CDR1 MNHEY and CDR2 SMNVEV (reference sequence). The CDR3 runs to 14 residues. Trimming stripped 2 bases from V and 7 bases from J, with 14 bases between. CDR3 protein: CASSLGTGAVGYTF. Written as DNA, the CDR3 is TGTGCCAGCAGTTTAGGAACGGGGGCGGTTGGCTACACCTTC.

The rearrangement uses TRBV11-2 and TRBJ1-2; perhaps TRBD1 as D (6 bases). The CDR3 consists of 13 residues. The ends were cut back, 5 bases at V and 6 bases at J, with 13 bases in the middle. Germline CDR1 reads SGHAT; CDR2 reads FQNNGV. This chain's CDR3 is CASSVGQLDGYTF. The CDR3, as DNA: TGTGCCAGCAGCGTCGGACAGCTAGATGGCTACACCTTC.

The chain combines TRBV3-1 (or the pseudogene TRBV3-2) with TRBJ2-1, with D perhaps TRBD1 or TRBD2 (5 bases each). Germline V gives CDR1 LGHDT, CDR2 YNNKEL (reference sequence). The CDR3 runs 16 residues. Between the trimmed V and J ends, which lost 3 bases and 0 bases, there was a span of 12 bases. The CDR3 nucleotides are TGTGCCAGCAGCCATACGAGGGGAAGCTCCTACAATGAGCAGTTCTTC. It translates to CASSHTRGSSYNEQFF.

The CDR3 sequence: CASSLAVGREQYF. CDR3 nucleotides: TGTGCCAGCAGCTTGGCGGTAGGTCGCGAGCAGTACTTC. V usage is TRBV5-4 and J usage is TRBJ2-7; D uncertain. CDR3 size: 13 residues. The V gene lost 0 bases and the J gene lost 6 bases, with 10 bases spanning the gap. Germline CDR1 and CDR2: SGHNT and YYREEE (reference sequence).

The chain recombines TRBV7-9 with TRBJ1-1; no reliable D call. Germline V gene lookup returns CDR1 SEHNR and CDR2 FQNEAQ (reference sequence). The CDR3 is 12 residues long. V shed 4 bases and J shed 9 bases, with 12 bases lying between them. In DNA form, the CDR3 reads TGTGCCAGCAGCTCCGATGGGTGGCAAGCTTTCTTT. Residues: CASSSDGWQAFF.

The chain combines TRBV5-5 with TRBJ1-5; the D is unclear. V was pared by 2 bases and J by 4 bases, with 13 bases between. This CDR3 is 15 amino acids long. Germline V gene lookup returns CDR1 SGHKS and CDR2 YYEKEE (reference sequence). The CDR3 sequence is CASSFRHPDNQPQHF. The CDR3 DNA reads TGTGCCAGCAGCTTTAGGCACCCCGATAATCAGCCCCAGCATTTT.

The chain joins TRBV29-1 to TRBJ1-2, with 10 bases fitting TRBD1. This CDR3 comprises 14 residues. The V segment lost 3 bases and the J segment 3 bases; nucleotides outside the gene matches: 4. Per the germline V gene, CDR1 is SQVTM and CDR2 is ANQGSEA. In DNA, the CDR3 is TGCAGCGTTGACCCCGGGACAGGGGACTATGGCTACACCTTC. This codes for CSVDPGTGDYGYTF.

The CDR3 bases are TGTGCCAGCAGCACAGGGGCGAGTTTAGAAAAACTGTTTTTT. Translating gives CASSTGASLEKLFF. This chain joins TRBV28 and TRBJ1-4; TRBD1 aligns across 7 bases. Germline lookup yields CDR1 MDHEN and CDR2 SYDVKM. J lost 8 bases, V lost 6 bases, and 9 bases had no gene match. This CDR3 has 14 residues. Filled out from reference TRBV28 and TRBJ1-4, the complete variable domain reads DVKVTQSSRYLVKRTGEKVFLECVQDMDHENMFWYRQDPGLGLRLIYFSYDVKMKEKGDIPEGYSVSREKKERFSLILESASTNQTSMYLCASSTGASLEKLFFGSGTQLSVL.

The chain uses TRBV7-9 and TRBJ1-1, with a possible D match to TRBD1 (5 bases). Germline V gene data show CDR1 as SEHNR and CDR2 as FQNEAQ (reference sequence). V shed 1 base and J shed 0 bases, with 12 bases lying between them. This CDR3 is built from 16 residues. CDR3 residues: CASSLVLGEMNTEAFF. CDR3 DNA: TGTGCCAGCAGCTTAGTCTTAGGGGAAATGAACACTGAAGCTTTCTTT.

This clone was seen just once. The chain uses TRBV28 and TRBJ2-1; no clear D gene. The CDR3 totals 18 residues. Germline V gene lookup returns CDR1 MDHEN and CDR2 SYDVKM. Trimming shortened V by 6 bases and J by 0 bases, and 21 bases separated the two germline ends. The CDR3 DNA reads TGTGCCAGCAGCCTTTCAATCGCATTAGGAAGCTCCTACAATGAGCAGTTCTTC. As protein: CASSLSIALGSSYNEQFF.

The chain links TRBV5-4 to TRBJ1-2, with D maybe TRBD1 (6 bases). The germline V gene encodes CDR1 SGHNT and CDR2 YYREEE (reference sequence). The V gene lost 4 bases and the J gene lost 8 bases, with 21 bases spanning the gap. The CDR3 runs to 15 residues. For the CDR3, the DNA is TGTGCCAGCAGCGCCTTACAGGGTAATCCGGGAGGCTACACCTTC. It encodes CASSALQGNPGGYTF.

The V call is TRBV9, the J call TRBJ2-7; TRBD1 agrees at 8 bases. V lost 1 base, J lost 7 bases, and 10 bases stayed unmatched. CDR3 size: 15 residues. Germline CDR1 and CDR2: SGDLS and YYNGEE. DNA of the CDR3: TGTGCCAGCAGCGTAAAGGGACAGGCCCCTGAAGAGCAGTACTTC. As protein: CASSVKGQAPEEQYF.

This chain connects TRBV6-6 to TRBJ1-6; D unclear. Trimming removed 7 bases at V and 7 bases at J, with 17 bases between. The CDR3 is 15 amino acids. Germline V gene lookup returns CDR1 MNHNY and CDR2 SVGAGI (reference sequence). The CDR3 reads CASKLRSVGNSPLHF. In DNA form, the CDR3 reads TGTGCCAGCAAACTACGATCGGTCGGCAATTCACCCCTCCACTTT.